Each of the 2 T cell receptor beta chains below was sequenced from the same sample in a study of blood T cell repertoires in COVID-19. Libraries were prepared by immunoSEQ multiplex PCR; TCRdb keeps only in-frame clonotypes and omits some of them. The table lists roughly 250,000 clones, 75% to 90% of them singletons. Sample: PBMCs or T cells enriched from blood (not recorded which). The source is a woman aged 25 to 39 with acute COVID-19.

This rearrangement joins TRBV5-6 to TRBJ2-3; unclear D gene. Trimming removed 5 bases at V and 0 bases at J, with 4 bases between. This CDR3 is built from 12 residues. Germline-derived CDR1 and CDR2 are SGHDT and YYEEEE. The CDR3 sequence is CASSSSTDTQYF. The CDR3 DNA sequence: TGTGCCAGCAGTTCTAGCACAGATACGCAGTATTTT.

The rearrangement uses TRBV28 and TRBJ1-5; no firm D call. Germline V gives CDR1 MDHEN, CDR2 SYDVKM. Trimming pared 4 bases from V and 9 bases from J, leaving 22 bases between. This CDR3 region has 16 residues. CDR3 residues: CASSSAGEPPSSPQHF. In nucleotides, the CDR3 is TGTGCCAGCAGTTCAGCTGGAGAGCCCCCTAGTTCGCCCCAGCATTTT.